Below are 25 T cell receptor beta chains sequenced from a single sample in a study of cytomegalovirus exposure and HLA in healthy donors. The PCR was carried out with 60 Vbeta primers and 13 Jbeta primers. Data came from immunoSEQ multiplex PCR; TCRdb stores just in-frame clones and leaves some out. The data hold 160,000 or so clones, with over 80% observed a single time. Sequencing was done on a sample of PBMCs. The receptors were sampled from a male donor in good health and CMV-seropositive.

The chain has TRBV6-1 and TRBJ2-1; TRBD1 is a possible D gene (5 bases). Per germline, CDR1 MNHNS and CDR2 SASEGT. Between the trimmed V and J ends, which lost 6 bases and 8 bases, there was a span of 17 bases. The CDR3 is 14 amino acids. The CDR3 protein is CASSRTDTRYEQFF. CDR3 sequence (DNA): TGTGCCAGCAGCCGGACGGACACGCGGTATGAGCAGTTCTTC.

This chain connects TRBV19 to TRBJ2-2; 12 bases match TRBD2. The CDR3 runs to 14 residues. The junction had 8 bases not matched to a gene; V was cut back by 11 bases and J by 7 bases. The germline gives CDR1 LNHDA, CDR2 SQIVND (reference sequence). The CDR3 nucleotides read TGTGCCGGACGACTAGCGGGAGAAGACGGGGAGCTGTTTTTT. Translating gives CAGRLAGEDGELFF.

This clone was seen once. J is TRBJ2-7 and V is TRBV5-6, with no clear D. The CDR3 has 12 residues. With 2 bases removed from V and 5 bases from J, the gap between germline ends came to 8 bases. Germline V gene data show CDR1 as SGHDT and CDR2 as YYEEEE. The DNA of the CDR3 is TGTGCCAGCAGCTTCCCTTCCGACGAGCAGTACTTC. Protein: CASSFPSDEQYF.

The V call is TRBV23-1, the J call TRBJ2-5, with 8 positions matching TRBD1. The J call may be faulty, since TRBJ2-7 better matches the DNA end. TRBV23-1 is flagged as an ORF with uncertain function. This CDR3 has 16 residues. Here the CDR3 DNA reads TGCGCCAGCAGTCAACGGAGGACAGGGCGATCCTACGAGCAGTACTTC. Protein: CASSQRRTGRSYEQYF.

This clone has more than one count but fewer than ten. The chain carries TRBV27 and TRBJ2-5; 10 positions agree with TRBD1. The end of the DNA aligns better with TRBJ2-7, so the J call may be wrong. This CDR3 comprises 15 residues. Germline V gives CDR1 MNHEY, CDR2 SMNVEV (reference sequence). The CDR3: CASSSAGTGDYEQYF. Here the CDR3 DNA reads TGTGCCAGCAGTTCCGCCGGGACAGGGGATTACGAGCAGTACTTC.

This sequence joins TRBV28 and TRBJ2-5, with 8 bases that match TRBD1. J was trimmed by 7 bases and V by 10 bases; bases with no gene match: 14. Germline loops: CDR1 MDHEN, CDR2 SYDVKM. CDR3 length: 14 amino acids. Here the CDR3 DNA reads TGTGCCACCCTCGGGGCAGGGGGCGTCGGGACCCAGTACTTC. The encoded protein is CATLGAGGVGTQYF.

This chain connects TRBV6-5 to TRBJ1-4; 9 nucleotides match TRBD1. The CDR3 is 16 residues long. V was pared by 4 bases and J by 0 bases, with 3 bases of the junction left unmatched. Germline CDR1 reads MNHEY; CDR2 reads SVGAGI. The CDR3 region is CASSSRQGATNEKLFF. The CDR3 bases are TGTGCCAGCAGTTCACGACAGGGGGCAACTAATGAAAAACTGTTTTTT.

This clone has only one observation. The V call is TRBV27, the J call TRBJ2-3; D unclear. The length of the CDR3 is 13 residues. Trimming took off 6 bases at V and 2 bases at J, with 9 bases between the two ends. The germline V gene encodes CDR1 MNHEY and CDR2 SMNVEV (reference sequence). The CDR3 reads CASSSFNTDTQYF. The CDR3 nucleotides are TGTGCCAGCAGCTCCTTTAACACAGATACGCAGTATTTT.

The chain is built from TRBV7-2 and TRBJ2-1, with 8 positions matching TRBD2. Germline V lookup: CDR1 SGHTA, CDR2 FQGNSA. This CDR3 contains 11 residues. The V gene end was trimmed by 5 bases and the J gene end by 15 bases; junction bases not matched to a gene: 6. The CDR3 nucleotides are TGTGCCAGCAGCCGAGCGGGAGTCGGGTTCTTC. It encodes CASSRAGVGFF. Together with reference TRBV7-2 and TRBJ2-1, the CDR3 gives the full variable domain: GAGVSQSPSNKVTEKGKDVELRCDPISGHTALYWYRQSLGQGLEFLIYFQGNSAPDKSGLPSDRFSAERTGGSVSTLTIQRTQQEDSAVYLCASSRAGVGFFGPGTRLTVL.

The chain recombines TRBV9 with TRBJ1-6; 12 bases match TRBD1. CDR3 length: 18 residues. From germline, CDR1 is SGDLS and CDR2 YYNGEE. The V gene end was trimmed by 4 bases and the J gene end by 8 bases; junction bases not matched to a gene: 13. CDR3 sequence reads: CASSSGAGTGGPDSPLHF. DNA for the CDR3: TGTGCCAGCAGCTCGGGGGCCGGGACAGGGGGCCCCGATTCACCCCTCCACTTT. The variable domain in full, completed from reference TRBV9 and TRBJ1-6, reads DSGVTQTPKHLITATGQRVTLRCSPRSGDLSVYWYQQSLDQGLQFLIQYYNGEERAKGNILERFSAQQFPDLHSELNLSSLELGDSALYFCASSSGAGTGGPDSPLHFGNGTRLTVT.

V gene TRBV7-9 combines with J gene TRBJ2-7, with 7 bases that match TRBD2. The germline V gene encodes CDR1 SEHNR and CDR2 FQNEAQ (reference sequence). V shed 4 bases and J 4 bases; nucleotides not matched to a gene: 19. This CDR3 spans 18 amino acids. The CDR3 DNA is TGTGCCAGCAGCTACGCCGGGGGAGGGATTGGTAGAGGTTACGAGCAGTACTTC. Translating gives CASSYAGGGIGRGYEQYF.

The rearrangement uses TRBV11-2 and TRBJ1-4; the match to TRBD1 covers 8 bases. This CDR3 comprises 14 residues. V was clipped by 5 bases and J by 8 bases; unmatched bases: 7. Per germline, CDR1 SGHAT and CDR2 FQNNGV. The CDR3 nucleotides read TGTGCCAGCAGCCCGGGACAGGACCTGGAAAAACTGTTTTTT. Translated: CASSPGQDLEKLFF.

The V call is TRBV19, the J call TRBJ2-3, with TRBD2 identical over 8 bases. The germline CDR1 and CDR2 sequences are LNHDA and SQIVND (reference sequence). V lost 4 bases, J lost 4 bases, and 7 bases stayed unmatched. This CDR3 is 15 amino acids long. The CDR3 sequence: CASSTKAGVSDTQYF. In DNA, the CDR3 is TGTGCCAGTAGTACTAAAGCGGGAGTCTCAGATACGCAGTATTTT.

The V gene is TRBV5-4, the J gene TRBJ2-7; TRBD2 matches 15 bases. V was clipped by 0 bases and J by 11 bases; unmatched bases: 3. Germline assignment: CDR1 SGHNT and CDR2 YYREEE (reference sequence). This CDR3 is built from 14 residues. The CDR3 loop reads CASSLAGLAGGKYF. DNA of the CDR3: TGTGCCAGCAGCTTGGCAGGACTAGCGGGAGGGAAGTACTTC.

CDR3 nucleotides: TGTGCCTGGAACTACAGGGCTTGGGAGACCCAGTACTTC. The encoded protein is CAWNYRAWETQYF. The chain employs TRBV30 and TRBJ2-5; D possibly corresponds to TRBD1 (6 bases). The germline V gene encodes CDR1 GTSNPN and CDR2 SVGIG (reference sequence). Trimming pared 4 bases from V and 5 bases from J, leaving 14 bases between. This CDR3 has 13 amino acids.

The chain joins TRBV5-4 to TRBJ2-3; tentatively, D is TRBD1 (6 bases). V gave up 3 bases and J gave up 2 bases, with 10 bases separating them. This CDR3 contains 14 residues. Germline CDR1 SGHNT, CDR2 YYREEE (reference sequence). The CDR3 region has the DNA TGTGCCAGCAGCTCACAGGGCTCCACAGATACGCAGTATTTT. It yields the protein CASSSQGSTDTQYF.

For the CDR3, the DNA is TGTGCCAGCAGTGCGAGTCGAGGTGGCTACACCTTC. Encoded protein: CASSASRGGYTF. The gene calls are TRBV2 and TRBJ1-2; the D is unclear. CDR1 SNHLY and CDR2 FYNNEI come from the germline V gene. The V gene lost 4 bases and the J gene lost 7 bases, with 10 bases spanning the gap. The CDR3 has 12 residues.

This sequence joins TRBV5-1 and TRBJ2-1, with D maybe TRBD2 (6 bases). V lost 6 bases and J lost 0, with 13 bases in between. CDR3 length: 15 residues. Germline V lookup: CDR1 SGHRS, CDR2 YFSETQ. CDR3 region: CASIPGGSSYNEQFF. CDR3 sequence (DNA): TGCGCCAGCATCCCCGGGGGAAGCTCCTACAATGAGCAGTTCTTC. Drawing the rest from reference TRBV5-1 and TRBJ2-1, the complete variable domain is KAGVTQTPRYLIKTRGQQVTLSCSPISGHRSVSWYQQTPGQGLQFLFEYFSETQRNKGNFPGRFSGRQFSNSRSEMNVSTLELGDSALYLCASIPGGSSYNEQFFGPGTRLTVL.

The chain carries TRBV19 and TRBJ2-1; 7 positions agree with TRBD2. CDR1 and CDR2 (germline): LNHDA, SQIVND (reference sequence). The J segment lost 5 bases and the V segment lost 7 bases, leaving 5 bases of the junction unmatched. The CDR3 is 13 residues long. The CDR3 here is CASNSGPDNEQFF. Here the CDR3 DNA reads TGTGCCAGTAATAGCGGGCCGGACAATGAGCAGTTCTTC.

The rearrangement uses TRBV5-1 and TRBJ1-6, with 9 bases identical to TRBD1. Trimming took 4 bases from V and 10 from J; bases not matched to a gene: 15. The germline V gene encodes CDR1 SGHRS and CDR2 YFSETQ. The CDR3 consists of 17 residues. The DNA of the CDR3 is TGCGCCAGCAGCCTGGCCCCCCTGCGGACAGGGGTCTCACCCCTCCACTTT. Translating it yields CASSLAPLRTGVSPLHF. The full variable domain, completed using reference TRBV5-1 and TRBJ1-6, is KAGVTQTPRYLIKTRGQQVTLSCSPISGHRSVSWYQQTPGQGLQFLFEYFSETQRNKGNFPGRFSGRQFSNSRSEMNVSTLELGDSALYLCASSLAPLRTGVSPLHFGNGTRLTVT.

The chain recombines TRBV29-1 with TRBJ2-7; TRBD2 agrees at 10 bases. CDR3 length equals 15 residues. Germline lookup yields CDR1 SQVTM and CDR2 ANQGSEA. Trimming took 2 bases from V and 4 from J; bases not matched to a gene: 8. The CDR3 DNA follows: TGCAGCGTTGAATATGGGCTAGCGGGGGAATACGAGCAGTACTTC. Translation gives CSVEYGLAGEYEQYF.

This chain joins TRBV7-2 and TRBJ2-2; 8 nucleotides align to TRBD2. The germline V gene has CDR1 SGHTA and CDR2 FQGNSA. Losses at the gene ends were 5 bases for V and 4 bases for J; bases not matched to a gene: 3. The CDR3 has 14 amino acids. The CDR3 sequence: CASSPLAATGELFF. Here the CDR3 DNA reads TGTGCCAGCAGCCCACTAGCGGCCACCGGGGAGCTGTTTTTT.

V gene TRBV6-1 combines with J gene TRBJ2-3, with D perhaps TRBD2 (5 bases). This CDR3 is 12 amino acids long. The germline V gene encodes CDR1 MNHNS and CDR2 SASEGT. The V and J ends lost 10 bases and 4 bases respectively, with 12 bases between them. CDR3 coding DNA: TGTGCCATTGGCCGGGGTCCAGATACGCAGTATTTT. Amino acids: CAIGRGPDTQYF.

The V and J genes are TRBV12-5 and TRBJ1-2; D might be TRBD1 (6 bases). The ends were cut back, 0 bases at V and 10 bases at J, with 15 bases in the middle. Germline V gives CDR1 LGHNT, CDR2 FRNRAP. The CDR3 totals 14 residues. The CDR3 DNA is TGTGCTAGTGGTTTGGTACGGACAGTACAGGACTACACCTTC. Translating gives CASGLVRTVQDYTF.

This chain joins TRBV6-1 and TRBJ2-7, with D unresolved. Germline V lookup: CDR1 MNHNS, CDR2 SASEGT. The length of the CDR3 is 11 residues. Trimming pared 3 bases from V and 6 bases from J, leaving 6 bases between. The CDR3 DNA follows: TGTGCCAGCAGTGACGTGGCCGAGCAGTACTTC. Translating it yields CASSDVAEQYF.